Listed below are T cell receptor beta chains from one sample, sequenced in a study of blood T cells in healthy people across ages. Each CDR3 protein is one row after TCRdb ran MiXCR on the 5' RACE reads. In the table there are around 710,000 distinct CDR3 sequences, around 40% of which are singletons. The material sequenced was blood. These receptors came from an older woman in good health. Each CDR3 is given with its conserved first and last residue. A D gene is named only where the DNA matches it firmly. Clone sizes are given selectively: once, few, many, or a class where the clone is expanded.

size	V	J	D	CDR3	DNA
few	TRBV28	TRBJ2-4	TRBD1	CASSSGDRTKNIQYF	TGTGCCAGCAGTTCCGGGGACAGAACCAAAAACATTCAGTACTTC
few	TRBV12-3/TRBV12-4	TRBJ2-7	NA	CASSFMSTYEQYF	TGTGCCAGCAGTTTTATGTCCACCTACGAGCAGTACTTC
once	TRBV20-1	TRBJ2-5	TRBD2	CSAGAGGAQETQYF	TGCAGTGCTGGGGCGGGGGGCGCTCAAGAGACCCAGTACTTC
many	TRBV29-1	TRBJ2-2	TRBD1	CSVGGGTGVTGELFF	TGCAGCGTTGGAGGGGGGACAGGGGTCACCGGGGAGCTGTTTTTT
NA	TRBV5-1	TRBJ2-1	TRBD1	CASSLAPGTGMIHEQFF	TGCGCCAGCAGCTTGGCCCCCGGGACAGGGATGATCCATGAGCAGTTCTTC
many	TRBV4-2	TRBJ2-3	TRBD1	CASSQDGQGTDTQYF	TGTGCCAGCAGCCAAGATGGACAGGGGACAGATACGCAGTATTTT
few	TRBV7-9	TRBJ1-5	NA	CASSPSGRGNQPQHF	TGTGCCAGCAGCCCCAGTGGTCGGGGGAATCAGCCCCAGCATTTT
few	TRBV7-3	TRBJ2-3	TRBD2	CASSPGTAGGTQYF	TGTGCCAGCAGCCCCGGGACCGCGGGGGGTACGCAGTATTTT
NA	TRBV6-6	TRBJ2-1	NA	CASSPRDWSYNEQFF	TGTGCCAGCAGTCCTCGGGACTGGTCCTACAATGAGCAGTTCTTC
NA	TRBV29-1	TRBJ2-7	NA	CSVEDHSRSPLEQYF	TGCAGCGTTGAAGATCATTCTAGATCTCCTCTCGAGCAGTACTTC
few	TRBV27	TRBJ1-2	NA	CASSLSEGVNYGYTF	TGTGCCAGCAGTTTGAGCGAGGGGGTTAACTATGGCTACACCTTC
NA	TRBV28	TRBJ2-7	NA	CASSPRVPNEQYF	TGTGCCAGCAGTCCTCGGGTCCCCAACGAGCAGTACTTC
few	TRBV2	TRBJ2-5	NA	CASSGTGLQETQYF	TGTGCCAGCAGTGGAACAGGCCTCCAAGAGACCCAGTACTTC
many	TRBV6-4	TRBJ2-3	NA	CASSDGGTRLDTQYF	TGTGCCAGCAGTGACGGTGGGACTCGACTGGATACGCAGTATTTT
few	TRBV15	TRBJ2-7	NA	CATSRVGGEQYF	TGTGCCACCAGCAGAGTTGGGGGCGAGCAGTACTTC
NA	TRBV14	TRBJ1-6	NA	CASSQERESSYNSPLHF	TGTGCCAGCAGCCAAGAAAGGGAAAGCTCCTATAATTCACCCCTCCACTTT
NA	TRBV9	TRBJ2-1	TRBD2	CASSVETSGSNEQFF	TGTGCCAGCAGCGTAGAGACTAGCGGGAGCAATGAGCAGTTCTTC
many	TRBV12-3/TRBV12-4	TRBJ2-1	TRBD2	CASSLASGRINEQFF	TGTGCCAGCAGTTTAGCTAGCGGGAGGATCAATGAGCAGTTCTTC
NA	TRBV7-2	TRBJ1-2	TRBD1	CASSLIDLGQGDLYGYTF	TGTGCCAGCAGCTTAATAGATTTGGGGCAGGGGGACCTCTATGGCTACACCTTC
few	TRBV14	TRBJ1-6	NA	CASTSTQTVPLNSPLHF	TGTGCCAGCACCAGCACTCAGACAGTTCCACTCAATTCACCCCTCCACTTT
few	TRBV15	TRBJ2-7	NA	CATSRDWPGMGEQYF	TGTGCCACCAGCAGAGATTGGCCAGGGATGGGCGAGCAGTACTTC
few	TRBV12-3/TRBV12-4	TRBJ1-2	NA	CASSFHNGYTF	TGTGCCAGCAGTTTTCATAACGGCTACACCTTC
once	TRBV28	TRBJ2-7	NA	CASSLRGIGLRDEQYF	TGTGCCAGCAGTTTACGGGGGATTGGGCTTAGGGATGAGCAGTACTTC
NA	TRBV3-1	TRBJ2-7	NA	CASSRPGGALIYEQYF	TGTGCCAGCAGTCGTCCCGGCGGGGCACTCATCTACGAGCAGTACTTC
once	TRBV28	TRBJ2-1	TRBD1	CASSLSGTGSANEQFF	TGTGCCAGCAGTTTGTCCGGGACAGGGTCTGCGAATGAGCAGTTCTTC
NA	TRBV15	TRBJ2-3	TRBD2	CATSRDSSGGGRTQYF	TGTGCCACCAGCAGAGATTCTAGCGGGGGCGGTAGAACGCAGTATTTT
NA	TRBV11-1	TRBJ2-4	TRBD2	CASSLGPWGLAGSPAKNIQYF	TGTGCCAGCAGCTTAGGTCCTTGGGGACTAGCGGGCAGCCCCGCCAAAAACATTCAGTACTTC
NA	TRBV2	TRBJ2-7	NA	CASSQKGAIRSEQYF	TGTGCCAGCAGTCAGAAGGGAGCAATCCGCTCCGAGCAGTACTTC
few	TRBV6-1	TRBJ2-4	NA	CASSDRAKNIQYF	TGTGCCAGCAGTGACAGAGCCAAAAACATTCAGTACTTC
NA	TRBV6-5	TRBJ1-4	NA	CASRNSLANEKLFF	TGTGCCAGCAGGAACAGTCTAGCTAATGAAAAACTGTTTTTT
once	TRBV7-3	TRBJ2-3	NA	CASSSQGVSADTQYF	TGTGCCAGCAGCTCACAGGGCGTCAGCGCAGATACGCAGTATTTT
NA	TRBV14	TRBJ2-5	TRBD2	CASSLKTGGQETQYF	TGTGCCAGCAGCCTGAAGACGGGGGGCCAAGAGACCCAGTACTTC
NA	TRBV5-1	TRBJ2-7	TRBD1	CASSLRGPRYEQYF	TGCGCCAGCAGCTTGAGGGGGCCGCGGTACGAGCAGTACTTC
NA	TRBV3-1	TRBJ1-4	NA	CASSGRGGASEKLFF	TGTGCCAGCAGCGGACGTGGGGGAGCGAGTGAAAAACTGTTTTTT
few	TRBV20-1	TRBJ2-5	TRBD2	CSARGPGLAGVNQETQYF	TGCAGTGCTAGAGGACCGGGACTAGCGGGAGTCAATCAAGAGACCCAGTACTTC
few	TRBV6-1	TRBJ2-7	TRBD2	CASSARRAGNYEQYF	TGTGCCAGCAGTGCCCGACGAGCGGGAAACTACGAGCAGTACTTC
once	TRBV20-1	TRBJ2-7	NA	CSARDTRGLGEQYF	TGCAGTGCTAGAGATACTAGAGGGCTCGGCGAGCAGTACTTC
NA	TRBV28	TRBJ2-4	NA	CASSLVRASVTPAKNIQYF	TGTGCCAGCAGTTTAGTTCGAGCTAGCGTCACCCCAGCCAAAAACATTCAGTACTTC
NA	TRBV20-1	TRBJ2-5	TRBD2	CSAVGGGETQYF	TGCAGTGCGGTGGGGGGGGGAGAGACCCAGTACTTC
NA	TRBV7-6	TRBJ1-2	NA	CASSPGVGDGYTF	TGTGCCAGCAGCCCGGGGGTAGGGGATGGCTACACCTTC
NA	TRBV30	TRBJ2-5	NA	CAWSANTGVRTQYF	TGTGCCTGGAGTGCAAATACAGGTGTTCGAACCCAGTACTTC